Below, 6 T cell receptor beta chains from the same sample are listed, as sequenced in a study of CD4+ T cells in melanoma. Clones were sequenced by immunoSEQ multiplex PCR, and TCRdb holds only the in-frame ones, with some missing. Of about 9,800 clones listed, approximately 61% are singletons. Source material: cells from a culture (not recorded whether cultured in vitro). Receptors originate from a human donor with melanoma.

The chain combines TRBV4-1 with TRBJ2-5, with D possibly matching TRBD1 (6 bases). From germline, CDR1 is MGHRA and CDR2 YSYEKL. Deletions cut 3 bases from V and 7 bases from J, with 15 bases between. The CDR3 length is 14 residues. The CDR3 sequence is CASSQGAARGTQYF. For the CDR3, the DNA is TGCGCCAGCAGCCAGGGGGCAGCTCGAGGGACCCAGTACTTC.

J is TRBJ1-2 and V is TRBV15, with 8 bases aligning to TRBD1. Per germline, CDR1 LNHNV and CDR2 YYDKDF (reference sequence). The V segment lost 1 base and the J segment 5 bases; nucleotides outside the gene matches: 6. The CDR3 loop spans 15 amino acids. The CDR3 protein is CATSRVTGTGYGYTF. The CDR3 coding sequence is TGTGCCACCAGCAGAGTTACTGGGACAGGTTATGGCTACACCTTC.

CDR3 sequence reads: CASSPSRGQGGYEQYF. The CDR3 DNA sequence: TGTGCCAGCTCACCATCCCGCGGACAGGGGGGCTACGAGCAGTACTTC. The gene calls are TRBV18 and TRBJ2-7; TRBD1 matches 10 bases. The ends lost 2 bases at V and 3 bases at J; junction bases unmatched: 7. Germline V CDR1 and CDR2: KGHSH, LQKENI. The CDR3 is 16 amino acids.

There are a few counts of this clone. The chain employs TRBV30 and TRBJ1-2; D gene uncertain. V was trimmed by 3 bases and J by 7 bases, leaving 15 bases between them. The CDR3 runs 13 residues. Germline loops: CDR1 GTSNPN, CDR2 SVGIG (reference sequence). The CDR3 DNA reads as TGTGCCTGGAGAGGACCACCGAGTGGTGGCTACACCTTC. This gives the protein CAWRGPPSGGYTF.

Here the CDR3 DNA reads TGCGCCAGCACCCCCGTGGGGCAGGGAGGAGAGTATGGCTACACCTTC. It yields the protein CASTPVGQGGEYGYTF. V usage is TRBV4-1 and J usage is TRBJ1-2, with D possibly being TRBD1 (5 bases). V lost 7 bases and J 5 bases, leaving 23 bases between the germline ends. This CDR3 spans 16 amino acids. Germline loops: CDR1 MGHRA, CDR2 YSYEKL.

This chain connects TRBV5-6 to TRBJ2-2; 7 bases align to TRBD2. Germline CDR1 and CDR2: SGHDT and YYEEEE. There are 15 residues in the CDR3. V dropped 4 bases and J dropped 5; count of bases not matched to a gene: 8. CDR3 in amino acids: CASSPFLGGTGELFF. For the CDR3, the DNA is TGTGCCAGCAGCCCCTTTCTGGGGGGGACCGGGGAGCTGTTTTTT.